Listed below are T cell receptor beta chains from one sample, sequenced in a study of identical twins. TCRdb itself ran the 5' RACE reads through MiXCR, one entry per CDR3 protein. The data hold approximately 630,000 distinct CDR3 sequences, with 7% to 7.5% observed a single time. This same sample was also part of a study on yellow fever vaccine responses in identical twins.

Material for sequencing was PBMCs. These receptors were taken from a woman between 18 and 29 years old in good health. CDR3s include the opening cysteine and the closing phenylalanine or tryptophan. D genes are given only for firm matches.

TRBD1	TRBV29-1	CSAGTGAGTEAFF
TRBD2	TRBV28	CASSPPGGPDTQYF
.	TRBV24-1	CATRDVRDGYRPQHF
TRBD2	TRBV2	CASVSSGKVNEQFF
.	TRBV4-2	CASRSSGSSYEQYF
.	TRBV6-2/TRBV6-3	CASTTGRDRMNTEAFF
TRBD1	TRBV5-1	CASSLGDSLSYNEQFF
.	TRBV29-1	CSVEDAGYTEAFF
.	TRBV11-2	CASSLRQLSNNEQFF
.	TRBV20-1	CSAREGGYTF
TRBD2	TRBV12-3/TRBV12-4	CASTLGRPNTGELFF